This note documents a single T cell receptor (beta chain) sequence. Its antigen is undetermined. This entry comes from a study of T cell responses to AZD1222 COVID-19 vaccine. Overall study context: Second-dose groups at about 4 or about 12 weeks were pooled.

Germline-derived CDR1 and CDR2 are SGDLS and YYNGEE. The junction had 6 bases not matched to a gene; V was cut back by 4 bases and J by 2 bases. This CDR3 spans 15 amino acids. The method was immunoSEQ multiplex PCR; TCRdb's version includes in-frame clones alone and lacks a portion of them. The sample holds approximately 160,000 clones, around 91% seen once. General observations from the study: As reported, nearly half of all spike-specific TCRs target variant regions that are unmutated. The number of AZD1222 recipients seropositive at baseline was only 5 to 7.

The rearrangement uses TRBV9 and TRBJ1-2; 9 nucleotides line up with TRBD1. The receptor was derived from an adult in good health. This specimen was peripheral blood, taken on day 0 of AZD1222 vaccination. The CDR3 region is CASSPPTGGNYGYTF. The CDR3 DNA sequence: TGTGCCAGCAGCCCACCAACAGGGGGCAACTATGGCTACACCTTC.